A single sample gave rise to the 9 T cell receptor beta chains below, sequenced in a study of blood T cell repertoires in COVID-19. Sequencing was performed with immunoSEQ multiplex PCR; in TCRdb, only in-frame clones are kept and a portion is missing. The sample carries 250,000 to 300,000 clones, 86% recorded once. Sequencing input: peripheral blood. These receptors all come from a woman between 65 and 79 years old with COVID-19, enrolled during active disease.

The chain employs TRBV7-2 and TRBJ2-7; D perhaps matches TRBD2 (7 bases). CDR1 is SGHTA, CDR2 FQGNSA, per germline. This CDR3 comprises 15 residues. V shed 1 base and J shed 2 bases, with 12 bases lying between them. CDR3 sequence (DNA): TGTGCCAGCAGCTTAGAGGGGGGGGCCACCTACGAGCAGTACTTC. It specifies CASSLEGGATYEQYF.

This clone occurred once. V is TRBV2 and J is TRBJ2-3; no clear D gene. The CDR3 is 12 residues long. Trimming removed 6 bases at V and 3 bases at J, with 7 bases between. The germline CDR1 and CDR2 sequences are SNHLY and FYNNEI. CDR3 DNA sequence: TGTGCCAGCAGAGATCGGACAGATACGCAGTATTTT. This translates into CASRDRTDTQYF.

V and J are TRBV24-1 and TRBJ1-2; no firm D call. CDR3 length equals 12 residues. Trimming took 6 bases from V and 8 from J, leaving 12 bases between them. Looked up from germline, CDR1 is KGHDR and CDR2 is SFDVKD. The DNA of the CDR3 is TGTGCCACCAGTTGGGGAGGAGCAGGCTACACCTTC. It translates to CATSWGGAGYTF.

The CDR3 DNA sequence: TGTGCCACCAGTGAACCGGGGGGGCCGGAGGAGACCCAGTACTTC. It specifies CATSEPGGPEETQYF. The V call is TRBV24-1, the J call TRBJ2-5, with TRBD2 matching 8 bases. The CDR3 spans 15 residues. Germline values: CDR1 KGHDR, CDR2 SFDVKD. Germline trimming cut 4 bases from V and 5 bases from J; bases unmatched to any gene: 8.

This sequence joins TRBV7-2 and TRBJ1-1; D is unclear. V lost 5 bases and J lost 6, with 10 bases in between. There are 12 residues in the CDR3. The germline V gene encodes CDR1 SGHTA and CDR2 FQGNSA. The CDR3 sequence is CASSPLGAEAFF. In DNA form, the CDR3 reads TGTGCCAGCAGCCCACTCGGGGCTGAAGCTTTCTTT.

This chain connects TRBV27 to TRBJ1-2; weak D call: TRBD1 (6 bases). The CDR3 contains 14 residues. The V gene lost 3 bases and the J gene lost 6 bases, with 14 bases spanning the gap. CDR1 and CDR2 from the germline V gene are MNHEY and SMNVEV (reference sequence). The CDR3 sequence is CASSFPTGKDGYTF. Here the CDR3 DNA reads TGTGCCAGCAGTTTCCCGACAGGAAAAGATGGCTACACCTTC.

In nucleotides, the CDR3 is TGCGCCAGCAGCCCCGACAGGGCTAATGAAAAACTGTTTTTT. Translated: CASSPDRANEKLFF. The rearrangement uses TRBV5-1 and TRBJ1-4; 7 bases align to TRBD1. Trimming removed 4 bases from V and 3 bases from J; junction bases left unmatched: 3. The CDR3 spans 14 residues. CDR1 is SGHRS and CDR2 is YFSETQ in the germline V gene.

This clone is labeled as medium-sized. The genes are TRBV27 and TRBJ1-1, with D unclear. This CDR3 has 16 amino acids. V lost 0 bases and J lost 2, with 13 bases in between. CDR1 is MNHEY, CDR2 SMNVEV, per germline (reference sequence). CDR3: CASSLSGVSANTEAFF. CDR3 nucleotides: TGTGCCAGCAGTTTATCGGGCGTTTCTGCTAACACTGAAGCTTTCTTT.

The chain links TRBV4-1 to TRBJ2-4, with 11 nucleotides matching TRBD2. Germline CDR1 reads MGHRA; CDR2 reads YSYEKL. This CDR3 spans 19 amino acids. The V and J ends lost 0 bases and 1 base, in that order; junction bases with no gene match: 8. This CDR3 is CASSQEGNSGGAAKNIQYF. In nucleotides, the CDR3 is TGCGCCAGCAGCCAAGAAGGCAATAGCGGGGGGGCGGCCAAAAACATTCAGTACTTC.